Presented here are 27 T cell receptor beta chains from one specimen sequenced in a study of T-cell memory formation after mild COVID-19. MiXCR, applied by TCRdb to the 5' RACE reads, yields one record per CDR3 protein. The sample records roughly 350,000 distinct CDR3 sequences, approximately 29% being singletons. Sequenced sample: PBMCs or a T cell subset sorted from them (not recorded which). The receptors derive from an adult woman who had mild COVID-19 (a few samples of this study predate the infection). Cell type and time point are not known.

The chain employs TRBV6-1 and TRBJ2-7; tentatively, D is TRBD1 or TRBD2 (5 bases each). Trimming left V 6 bases short and J 3 bases short, with 15 bases between. From germline, CDR1 is MNHNS and CDR2 SASEGT. The CDR3 is made up of 14 amino acids. The CDR3 reads CASRVGGGIYEQYF. The CDR3 DNA follows: TGTGCCAGCAGGGTTGGTGGGGGTATCTACGAGCAGTACTTC.

This clonotype was picked up a small number of times. This chain joins TRBV24-1 and TRBJ2-1; 10 bases match TRBD2. Trimming took 2 bases from V and 8 from J; bases not matched to a gene: 5. Germline loops: CDR1 KGHDR, CDR2 SFDVKD. CDR3 size: 15 residues. CDR3 bases: TGTGCCACCAGTGATTCGAGCGGGAGGGCTGATGAGCAGTTCTTC. It translates to CATSDSSGRADEQFF.

The chain combines TRBV24-1 with TRBJ2-1; TRBD2 agrees at 8 bases. V shed 0 bases and J 4 bases; nucleotides not matched to a gene: 4. The CDR3 length is 16 residues. CDR1 and CDR2 from the germline V gene are KGHDR and SFDVKD. The CDR3 is CATSDLPSGPYNEQFF. Written as DNA, the CDR3 is TGTGCCACCAGTGATTTGCCTAGCGGGCCTTACAATGAGCAGTTCTTC.

The rearrangement uses TRBV5-1 and TRBJ2-1; D might be TRBD1 or TRBD2, each matching 5 bases. The V and J ends lost 3 bases and 3 bases respectively, with 16 bases between them. CDR1 is SGHRS and CDR2 is YFSETQ in the germline V gene. This CDR3 is 16 amino acids long. The chain's CDR3 is CASSSPRDLGYNEQFF. The DNA of the CDR3 is TGCGCCAGCAGCTCGCCCCGGGACCTGGGCTACAATGAGCAGTTCTTC.

This rearrangement joins TRBV4-2 to TRBJ2-1; 7 bases are shared with TRBD2. CDR1 is LGHNA and CDR2 is YNFKEQ in the germline V gene. CDR3 length: 15 amino acids. After removal of 0 bases from V and 4 bases from J, the junction contained 3 bases not matched to a gene. The CDR3 loop is CASSQERENYNEQFF. The CDR3 DNA reads TGTGCCAGCAGCCAAGAGCGGGAGAATTACAATGAGCAGTTCTTC.

In this sample, this clonotype is medium-sized. The chain has TRBV7-6 and TRBJ1-2, with D perhaps matching TRBD1 (6 bases). CDR3 size: 15 residues. The germline V and J ends were trimmed by 5 bases and 6 bases, with 19 bases remaining between them. The V gene's germline CDR1 is SGHVS and CDR2 FNYEAQ. CDR3 coding DNA: TGTGCCAGCAGCCCGAGAGAGACAGGATTAAATGGCTACACCTTC. Translating gives CASSPRETGLNGYTF.

This clonotype was found a few times. This chain connects TRBV12-3 or TRBV12-4 to TRBJ1-1; D gene uncertain. V gave up 8 bases and J gave up 1 base, with 17 bases separating them. The CDR3 has 15 amino acids. This CDR3 is CASGSKRRKNTEAFF. The CDR3 nucleotides are TGTGCCAGCGGGTCCAAACGGAGAAAGAACACTGAAGCTTTCTTT.

This clonotype was seen a few times. The chain links TRBV29-1 to TRBJ2-7; TRBD1 matches 10 bases. Germline CDR1 and CDR2: SQVTM and ANQGSEA. Trimming at V came to 4 bases and at J to 4 bases, leaving 4 bases not matched to a gene. The CDR3 has 13 residues. CDR3 DNA sequence: TGCAGCGTTGCCCGGGACAGGGGTTACGAGCAGTACTTC. This sequence encodes CSVARDRGYEQYF.

This clonotype was recorded a few times. The chain carries TRBV5-5 and TRBJ2-5, with 9 bases aligning to TRBD1. The CDR3 sequence is 14 residues long. Germline-derived CDR1 and CDR2 are SGHKS and YYEKEE (reference sequence). J gave up 1 base and V 5 bases, and 3 bases lay outside the gene matches. CDR3 coding DNA: TGTGCCAGCAGTCGGACAGGGGTCCAAGAGACCCAGTACTTC. Protein: CASSRTGVQETQYF.

This clonotype turned up a few times. The V gene is TRBV7-6, the J gene TRBJ1-2; 11 bases agree with TRBD1. CDR3 length: 17 residues. CDR1 and CDR2 (germline): SGHVS, FNYEAQ. V lost 5 bases, J lost 1 base, and 9 bases stayed unmatched. The CDR3: CASSPGQGGGNNYGYTF. In DNA form, the CDR3 reads TGTGCCAGCAGCCCGGGACAGGGGGGAGGAAATAACTATGGCTACACCTTC.

There are a few counts of this clonotype. The rearrangement joins TRBV4-2 to TRBJ2-2, with D hard to call. V was shortened by 0 bases and J by 1 base, with 9 bases between the two germline ends. The germline V gene has CDR1 LGHNA and CDR2 YNFKEQ. The CDR3 extends over 16 amino acids. CDR3 sequence (DNA): TGTGCCAGCAGCCAAGAAGCCCAGCGGAACACCGGGGAGCTGTTTTTT. Its translation: CASSQEAQRNTGELFF.

The V gene is TRBV24-1, the J gene TRBJ2-2; TRBD1 matches 7 bases. The V and J ends lost 3 bases and 1 base, in that order; junction bases with no gene match: 4. CDR3 length: 16 amino acids. Germline values: CDR1 KGHDR, CDR2 SFDVKD. CDR3 region: CATSDPGTENTGELFF. CDR3 DNA sequence: TGTGCCACCAGTGATCCCGGGACAGAGAACACCGGGGAGCTGTTTTTT.

The V gene is TRBV7-2, the J gene TRBJ1-1; the D is unclear. There are 14 residues in the CDR3. In germline, CDR1 is SGHTA, CDR2 FQGNSA. The ends were cut back, 0 bases at V and 0 bases at J, with 5 bases in the middle. The DNA for the CDR3 is TGTGCCAGCAGCTTAGCCAACCTGAACACTGAAGCTTTCTTT. Protein product: CASSLANLNTEAFF.

The chain uses TRBV23-1 and TRBJ2-5; 10 bases align to TRBD1. TRBV23-1 is reported as an ORF; its role is uncertain. CDR3 length: 14 amino acids. The V and J ends lost 6 bases and 4 bases, in that order; junction bases with no gene match: 5. CDR3 in DNA: TGCGCCAGCAGAGGGACAGGGGACGGAGAGACCCAGTACTTC. This sequence encodes CASRGTGDGETQYF.

J is TRBJ2-3 and V is TRBV15, with 11 positions matching TRBD2. Germline CDR1 reads LNHNV; CDR2 reads YYDKDF (reference sequence). The CDR3 sequence is 15 residues long. V shed 5 bases, J shed 3 bases, and the junction held 4 bases outside the gene matches. The CDR3 bases are TGTGCCACCAGCCTTTCTAGCGGGAGGACAGATACGCAGTATTTT. Amino acid sequence: CATSLSSGRTDTQYF.

The rearrangement joins TRBV12-3 or TRBV12-4 to TRBJ1-5, with a weak D call TRBD1 (5 bases). Trimming removed 4 bases from V and 2 bases from J, with 12 bases in between. This CDR3 region has 15 residues. In DNA, the CDR3 is TGTGCCAGCAGTTCAGGGTCCTCGGGCAATCAGCCCCAGCATTTT. Its protein is CASSSGSSGNQPQHF.

The rearrangement joins TRBV28 to TRBJ2-7; TRBD2 matches at 8 bases. V lost 6 bases to trimming and J lost 4 bases; unmatched junction nucleotides: 5. Germline lookup yields CDR1 MDHEN and CDR2 SYDVKM. The length of the CDR3 is 13 residues. For the CDR3, the DNA is TGTGCCAGCAGGACTAGCGATCGTTACGAGCAGTACTTC. It is translated as CASRTSDRYEQYF.

The J gene is TRBJ2-2, the V gene TRBV4-2; 9 positions match TRBD2. Germline CDR1 and CDR2: LGHNA and YNFKEQ. The J segment lost 5 bases and the V segment lost 4 bases, leaving 17 bases of the junction unmatched. This CDR3 is 19 amino acids long. The CDR3 coding sequence is TGTGCCAGCAGCCCCGAGGAATCCTTAGCGGGAGAGGAAACCGGGGAGCTGTTTTTT. This encodes CASSPEESLAGEETGELFF.

Comment on this clonotype: A read error may produce the germline difference seen at one junction end. The chain is built from TRBV20-1 and TRBJ2-1; possibly TRBD1 or TRBD2 for D (6 bases each). The CDR3 totals 12 residues. CDR1 and CDR2 (germline): DFQATT, SNEGSKA (reference sequence). The CDR3 DNA follows: TGCAGTGCTAGAGTGGTGGGGGGCCGGTTAAGCTTC. Amino acids: CSARVVGGRLSF.

This chain connects TRBV20-1 to TRBJ2-2; possibly TRBD2 for D (6 bases). This CDR3 region has 15 residues. Germline CDR1 and CDR2: DFQATT and SNEGSKA (reference sequence). Trimming took off 0 bases at V and 3 bases at J, with 11 bases between the two ends. CDR3 amino acids: CSARDSEGYTGELFF. In DNA form, the CDR3 reads TGCAGTGCTAGAGACTCGGAGGGGTACACCGGGGAGCTGTTTTTT.

This clonotype was counted between two and nine times. The chain carries TRBV7-9 and TRBJ2-1; a weak D match, TRBD2 (6 bases). V gave up 3 bases and J gave up 5 bases, with 20 bases separating them. The germline gives CDR1 SEHNR, CDR2 FQNEAQ (reference sequence). CDR3 length equals 17 residues. In DNA, the CDR3 is TGTGCCAGCAGCTTTTCGGAGGGGCCACGCAGGGACAATGAGCAGTTCTTC. It encodes CASSFSEGPRRDNEQFF.

The J gene is TRBJ2-3, the V gene TRBV18; D possibly corresponds to TRBD2 (6 bases). The CDR3 loop spans 13 amino acids. The germline V gene has CDR1 KGHSH and CDR2 LQKENI. The V end was cut by 6 bases, the J end by 4 bases, with 11 bases between. The CDR3 loop is CASSRTGADTQYF. The CDR3 DNA sequence: TGTGCCAGCTCCCGCACGGGGGCAGATACGCAGTATTTT.

The chain employs TRBV5-1 and TRBJ2-5; D unresolved. The germline gives CDR1 SGHRS, CDR2 YFSETQ. The V gene lost 1 base and the J gene lost 5 bases, with 9 bases spanning the gap. This CDR3 has 13 amino acids. CDR3 residues: CASSLPEGETQYF. DNA for the CDR3: TGCGCCAGCAGCTTGCCGGAAGGGGAGACCCAGTACTTC.

This clonotype was detected only a few times. This chain joins TRBV11-2 and TRBJ2-5, with TRBD2 identical over 11 bases. The CDR3 runs to 15 residues. The J segment lost 0 bases and the V segment lost 5 bases, leaving 2 bases of the junction unmatched. Germline lookup yields CDR1 SGHAT and CDR2 FQNNGV. The CDR3 bases are TGTGCCAGCAGCAAGGGACTAGCGGACCAAGAGACCCAGTACTTC. It yields the protein CASSKGLADQETQYF.

This clonotype was picked up a small number of times. The chain combines TRBV5-6 with TRBJ2-7; D is perhaps TRBD1 (6 bases). The germline V gene encodes CDR1 SGHDT and CDR2 YYEEEE. The CDR3 length is 15 residues. The V and J ends lost 2 bases and 0 bases respectively, with 12 bases between them. DNA for the CDR3: TGTGCCAGCAGCTTCGGGACAAGGAGCTCCTACGAGCAGTACTTC. Encoded protein: CASSFGTRSSYEQYF.

The chain combines TRBV7-6 with TRBJ2-2; D gene uncertain. V gave up 4 bases and J gave up 4 bases, with 19 bases separating them. The length of the CDR3 is 17 residues. Germline V CDR1 and CDR2: SGHVS, FNYEAQ. CDR3 sequence reads: CASSSRGPEPFTGELFF. The CDR3 bases are TGTGCCAGCAGCTCCCGAGGCCCAGAGCCTTTCACCGGGGAGCTGTTTTTT.

The chain combines TRBV29-1 with TRBJ2-7; maybe TRBD1 (6 bases). CDR1 SQVTM and CDR2 ANQGSEA come from the germline V gene. V gave up 3 bases and J gave up 5 bases, with 11 bases separating them. CDR3 length: 12 amino acids. The chain's CDR3 is CSVEVQGNEQYF. The CDR3 DNA reads TGCAGCGTTGAGGTACAGGGAAACGAGCAGTACTTC.